Below are 30 T cell receptor beta chains sequenced from a single sample in a study of regulatory T cells in long-lasting Graves disease. Construction of the TCR beta libraries employed iRepertoire HTBI primers in conjunction with Arm-PCR of CDR3 regions. TCRdb used MiXCR to reprocess the multiplex PCR reads, holding one entry per CDR3 protein. The sample lists about 440,000 distinct CDR3 sequences, under 15% occurring once. The time point here: newly diagnosed GD, antithyroid drugs for less than 3 months. From RNA extracted from PBMCs, the TCR library was made. Separately, the same data were catalogued under a study of T cells in Graves' hyperthyroidism and ophthalmopathy.

Sample: peripheral blood mononuclear cells (PBMCs), taken at new diagnosis, from a patient treated with antithyroid drugs. These receptors all come from a woman aged 30 to 39 with Graves disease.

Only a few counts were recorded for this clonotype. The rearrangement uses TRBV7-2 and TRBJ2-7; 11 bases match TRBD2. The junction had 10 bases not matched to a gene; V was cut back by 5 bases and J by 4 bases. Per germline, CDR1 SGHTA and CDR2 FQGNSA. CDR3 length: 16 residues. The CDR3 DNA follows: TGTGCCAGCAGCCCCAAGGGACTAGCGGTACCTTACGAGCAGTACTTC. Its translation is CASSPKGLAVPYEQYF.

This clonotype was observed at least ten times. The chain uses TRBV5-1 and TRBJ2-3, with 8 nucleotides matching TRBD1. Germline-derived CDR1 and CDR2 are SGHRS and YFSETQ. CDR3 size: 16 residues. J gave up 3 bases and V 3 bases, and 9 bases lay outside the gene matches. This chain's CDR3 is CASSSVAGGVTDTQYF. The CDR3 coding sequence is TGCGCCAGCAGCTCTGTAGCAGGGGGCGTGACAGATACGCAGTATTTT. Drawing the rest from reference TRBV5-1 and TRBJ2-3, the complete variable domain is KAGVTQTPRYLIKTRGQQVTLSCSPISGHRSVSWYQQTPGQGLQFLFEYFSETQRNKGNFPGRFSGRQFSNSRSEMNVSTLELGDSALYLCASSSVAGGVTDTQYFGPGTRLTVL.

This clonotype was detected ten times or more. The CDR3 nucleotides read TGTGCCAGCAGCTTAGAGGCGAGGGGCGATTACGAGCAGTACTTC. Amino acid sequence: CASSLEARGDYEQYF. V gene TRBV11-1 combines with J gene TRBJ2-7; D could derive from TRBD1 or TRBD2 (5 bases each). This CDR3 spans 15 amino acids. The germline gives CDR1 SGHAT, CDR2 FQDESV (reference sequence). Trimming removed 1 base at V and 4 bases at J, with 14 bases between.

V gene TRBV28 combines with J gene TRBJ1-5; TRBD1 agrees at 10 bases. This CDR3 region has 15 residues. V lost 5 bases to trimming and J lost 6 bases; unmatched junction nucleotides: 7. CDR1 is MDHEN and CDR2 is SYDVKM in the germline V gene. CDR3 sequence (DNA): TGTGCCAGCAGTATACGACAGGGGGCCGCTCAGCCCCAGCATTTT. Amino acid sequence: CASSIRQGAAQPQHF. The whole variable domain, filled in from reference TRBV28 and TRBJ1-5, reads DVKVTQSSRYLVKRTGEKVFLECVQDMDHENMFWYRQDPGLGLRLIYFSYDVKMKEKGDIPEGYSVSREKKERFSLILESASTNQTSMYLCASSIRQGAAQPQHFGDGTRLSIL.

This clonotype was observed many times. This chain joins TRBV12-3 or TRBV12-4 and TRBJ2-2; 10 nucleotides match TRBD2. This CDR3 spans 15 amino acids. Trimming took 6 bases from V and 7 from J; bases not matched to a gene: 8. CDR3 coding DNA: TGTGCCAGCAGACTAAGCGGGAGGGCCTTCGGGGAGCTGTTTTTT. The encoded protein is CASRLSGRAFGELFF.

The table lists this clonotype with many counts. The chain has TRBV19 and TRBJ1-1; D possibly corresponds to TRBD1 (6 bases). V shed 7 bases and J shed 5 bases, with 17 bases lying between them. This CDR3 has 14 residues. CDR1 is LNHDA and CDR2 is SQIVND in the germline V gene (reference sequence). The CDR3, as DNA: TGTGCCAGTAACCCCCAGGGGCGGCGAACTGAAGCTTTCTTT. Amino acid sequence: CASNPQGRRTEAFF.

The chain uses TRBV3-1 and TRBJ2-7; TRBD2 agrees at 10 bases. Germline CDR1 and CDR2: LGHDT and YNNKEL (reference sequence). V was clipped by 1 base and J by 2 bases; unmatched bases: 8. This CDR3 comprises 17 residues. CDR3 nucleotide sequence: TGTGCCAGCAGCCAAGGTTATCGACTAGCGGGCCCCTACGAGCAGTACTTC. It yields the protein CASSQGYRLAGPYEQYF.

This sequence joins TRBV27 and TRBJ2-5; the D is unclear. Germline-derived CDR1 and CDR2 are MNHEY and SMNVEV (reference sequence). The CDR3 spans 9 residues. Trimming removed 9 bases at V and 5 bases at J, with 4 bases between. The CDR3 region has the DNA TGTGCCAGACCGGAGACCCAGTACTTC. Translation gives CARPETQYF.

This chain uses TRBV15 with TRBJ2-1, with D unresolved. The CDR3 contains 14 residues. Germline lookup yields CDR1 LNHNV and CDR2 YYDKDF (reference sequence). Trimming removed 0 bases from V and 5 bases from J, with 8 bases in between. The CDR3 region is CATSRDQVDNEQFF. The CDR3 nucleotides read TGTGCCACCAGCAGAGATCAAGTAGACAATGAGCAGTTCTTC.

This clonotype was counted ten times or more. CDR3 coding DNA: TGTGCCAGCAGTTACTCGGGTAGCAATCAGCCCCAGCATTTT. It encodes CASSYSGSNQPQHF. The chain carries TRBV6-5 and TRBJ1-5; D is undetermined. In germline, CDR1 is MNHEY, CDR2 SVGAGI. The CDR3 runs 14 residues. Trimming removed 0 bases from V and 0 bases from J, with 3 bases in between.

This clonotype was seen repeatedly, ten times or more. V gene TRBV2 combines with J gene TRBJ2-7; 8 nucleotides align to TRBD1. The CDR3 sequence is 13 residues long. CDR1 and CDR2 from the germline V gene are SNHLY and FYNNEI. J lost 6 bases, V lost 7 bases, and 8 bases had no gene match. CDR3 sequence: CASKLDRAREQYF. For the CDR3, the DNA is TGTGCCAGCAAGTTGGACAGGGCACGCGAGCAGTACTTC.

This clonotype has ten or more counts. V gene TRBV15 combines with J gene TRBJ2-2; 7 bases agree with TRBD1. Germline-derived CDR1 and CDR2 are LNHNV and YYDKDF (reference sequence). The V gene end was trimmed by 1 base and the J gene end by 5 bases; junction bases not matched to a gene: 7. The CDR3 has 16 residues. The CDR3: CATSRATGVRTGELFF. Here the CDR3 DNA reads TGTGCCACCAGCAGAGCCACAGGGGTAAGGACCGGGGAGCTGTTTTTT.

This chain connects TRBV5-1 to TRBJ2-1; 8 bases agree with TRBD2. Unmatched junction bases numbered 4, after V lost 4 bases and J lost 4 bases. The CDR3 extends over 14 amino acids. Per germline, CDR1 SGHRS and CDR2 YFSETQ. In DNA, the CDR3 is TGCGCCAGCAGCCGGGAGGGCCGTTACAATGAGCAGTTCTTC. Protein: CASSREGRYNEQFF.

This clonotype has a count of ten or more. At one of its ends the junction is not consistent with the germline gene, which may arise from a read error. The chain couples TRBV20-1 to TRBJ2-7; D remains unclear. Germline values: CDR1 DFQATT, CDR2 SNEGSKA (reference sequence). This CDR3 contains 13 residues. CDR3 protein: CSARVDGSSEQYF. The DNA for the CDR3 is TGCAGTGCTAGAGTGGATGGATCCTCCGAGCAGTACTTC.

This clonotype occurred many times. This chain connects TRBV28 to TRBJ1-5, with D unclear. V gave up 4 bases and J gave up 0 bases, with 10 bases separating them. CDR3 length: 15 amino acids. The germline V gene encodes CDR1 MDHEN and CDR2 SYDVKM. The CDR3 DNA reads TGTGCCAGCAGTTGGACGGACTATAGCAATCAGCCCCAGCATTTT. It codes for CASSWTDYSNQPQHF.

This clonotype was found a few times. The genes are TRBV24-1 and TRBJ2-5; 7 positions match TRBD1. Germline CDR1 is KGHDR and CDR2 is SFDVKD. CDR3 length: 12 amino acids. V lost 9 bases, J lost 1 base, and 1 base stayed unmatched. The DNA of the CDR3 is TGTGCCACCGGGGACAGCCAAGAGACCCAGTACTTC. It specifies CATGDSQETQYF.

CDR3 protein: CASNRGGNQPQHF. As DNA, the CDR3 is TGTGCCAGCAACAGGGGTGGCAATCAGCCCCAGCATTTT. The chain recombines TRBV28 with TRBJ1-5; 7 bases align to TRBD1. The trim removed 7 bases at V and 2 bases at J, leaving 2 bases unmatched. The CDR3 is made up of 13 amino acids. Germline lookup yields CDR1 MDHEN and CDR2 SYDVKM.

The V call is TRBV6-1, the J call TRBJ2-7, with D possibly matching TRBD2 (6 bases). This CDR3 region has 15 residues. The germline V gene has CDR1 MNHNS and CDR2 SASEGT. The V end was cut by 8 bases, the J end by 2 bases, with 19 bases between. The CDR3 DNA reads as TGTGCCAGCGGGTTAAAGGGAGGCCTCACCTACGAGCAGTACTTC. This codes for CASGLKGGLTYEQYF.

This clonotype was seen a handful of times. The chain joins TRBV6-2 or TRBV6-3 to TRBJ2-3; D gene unclear. This CDR3 is built from 13 residues. V was shortened by 8 bases and J by 1 base, with 10 bases between the two germline ends. The germline CDR1 and CDR2 sequences are MNHEY and SVGEGT. CDR3 sequence: CASPKRRTDTQYF. The CDR3 nucleotides read TGTGCCAGCCCAAAACGCCGCACAGATACGCAGTATTTT.

The chain combines TRBV5-1 with TRBJ2-7, with 14 bases that match TRBD2. Germline CDR1 SGHRS, CDR2 YFSETQ. The CDR3 contains 17 residues. Germline trimming cut 3 bases from V and 1 base from J; bases unmatched to any gene: 6. This chain's CDR3 is CASSSGLAGGPSYEQYF. Written as DNA, the CDR3 is TGCGCCAGCAGCTCTGGACTAGCGGGAGGCCCGTCCTACGAGCAGTACTTC.

This clonotype was seen a few times. The J gene is TRBJ2-2, the V gene TRBV12-3 or TRBV12-4, with D uncertain. The V end was cut by 6 bases, the J end by 8 bases, with 7 bases between. The CDR3 spans 11 residues. CDR3 coding DNA: TGTGCCAGCAGCCCATTAGGGGAGCTGTTTTTT. This gives the protein CASSPLGELFF.

This clonotype was observed at least ten times. This rearrangement joins TRBV20-1 to TRBJ2-5, with no clear D. The length of the CDR3 is 10 residues. From germline, CDR1 is DFQATT and CDR2 SNEGSKA (reference sequence). Between the trimmed V and J ends, which lost 3 bases and 3 bases, there was a span of 2 bases. The CDR3 loop reads CSARKETQYF. CDR3 DNA: TGCAGTGCTAGGAAAGAGACCCAGTACTTC.

This clonotype was detected ten times or more. The V and J genes are TRBV20-1 and TRBJ1-2; D is unresolved. V lost 4 bases, J lost 6 bases, and 18 bases lay in between. The germline CDR1 and CDR2 sequences are DFQATT and SNEGSKA (reference sequence). This CDR3 contains 14 residues. CDR3 nucleotides: TGCAGTGCTATTGCCATAAGGGCTGGGGATGGCTACACCTTC. The encoded protein is CSAIAIRAGDGYTF.

CDR3 region: CASKQREGDIGNEQFF. In DNA, the CDR3 is TGTGCCAGCAAGCAGCGGGAGGGCGATATTGGGAATGAGCAGTTCTTC. The chain links TRBV7-9 to TRBJ2-1; 10 bases match TRBD2. The CDR3 has 16 amino acids. CDR1 is SEHNR, CDR2 FQNEAQ, per germline (reference sequence). J gave up 7 bases and V 7 bases, and 13 bases lay outside the gene matches. The whole variable domain, filled in from reference TRBV7-9 and TRBJ2-1, reads DTGVSQNPRHKITKRGQNVTFRCDPISEHNRLYWYRQTLGQGPEFLTYFQNEAQLEKSRLLSDRFSAERPKGSFSTLEIQRTEQGDSAMYLCASKQREGDIGNEQFFGPGTRLTVL.

This clonotype was observed at least ten times. CDR3 nucleotide sequence: TGTGCCAGCAGTTACAGGGGTAGCGGGGAGCTGTTTTTT. Translation: CASSYRGSGELFF. The genes are TRBV12-3 or TRBV12-4 and TRBJ2-2; 7 bases are shared with TRBD1. The CDR3 is 13 amino acids. Trimming took 4 bases from V and 7 from J; bases not matched to a gene: 3.

This clonotype was seen only a few times. V and J are TRBV10-2 and TRBJ2-1, with 9 nucleotides matching TRBD1. The V segment lost 7 bases and the J segment 4 bases; nucleotides outside the gene matches: 11. The CDR3 is 16 residues long. CDR1 is WSHSY and CDR2 is SAAADI in the germline V gene. CDR3 coding DNA: TGCGCCAGCACAATAACGGGACAGGGACGATACAATGAGCAGTTCTTC. Residues: CASTITGQGRYNEQFF.

This clonotype was found a few times. The rearrangement links TRBV12-3 or TRBV12-4 to TRBJ2-5; D perhaps matches TRBD2 (5 bases). The CDR3 has 14 amino acids. The V end was cut by 6 bases, the J end by 5 bases, with 16 bases between. Written as DNA, the CDR3 is TGTGCCAGCAGGGCCGGGATGGCGTGGGAGACCCAGTACTTC. It is translated as CASRAGMAWETQYF.

This clonotype was recorded at least ten times. The chain carries TRBV12-3 or TRBV12-4 and TRBJ2-1; the D call may be TRBD1 or TRBD2 (5 bases each). V lost 8 bases to trimming and J lost 5 bases, with 13 bases between them. The CDR3 loop spans 13 amino acids. This CDR3 reads CASGKGRDNEQFF. The CDR3 DNA is TGTGCCAGCGGAAAGGGGCGGGACAATGAGCAGTTCTTC.

This clonotype has more than one count but fewer than ten. This sequence joins TRBV20-1 and TRBJ2-5; 8 nucleotides agree with TRBD2. The CDR3 consists of 15 residues. Germline V lookup: CDR1 DFQATT, CDR2 SNEGSKA (reference sequence). V gave up 6 bases and J gave up 4 bases; unmatched junction bases: 13. CDR3 DNA sequence: TGCAGTGCCAAACCATCCAGCCTAGCGGGAGAGACCCAGTACTTC. Residues: CSAKPSSLAGETQYF.

The V gene is TRBV10-1, the J gene TRBJ2-7; the match to TRBD2 covers 8 bases. V shed 3 bases and J 5 bases; nucleotides not matched to a gene: 9. Per germline, CDR1 WNHNN and CDR2 SYGVQD (reference sequence). The CDR3 loop spans 15 amino acids. CDR3 loop: CASSDPTAGVDEQYF. CDR3 DNA sequence: TGCGCCAGCAGTGACCCGACAGCGGGAGTTGACGAGCAGTACTTC.